The 18 T cell receptor beta chains below come from one sample, sequenced in a study of chemoradiotherapy in HPV16-positive cancers. TCRdb's table, derived via immunoSEQ multiplex PCR, lists solely in-frame clones and lacks some. Of about 29,000 clones in the sample, roughly nine tenths were seen once. The sequenced sample was blood, obtained from a patient who underwent chemoradiotherapy. All receptors come from a human donor with HPV-associated anogenital cancer.

V is TRBV7-8 and J is TRBJ2-7; 14 positions match TRBD2. Germline CDR1 SGHVS, CDR2 FQNEAQ. V lost 4 bases, J lost 6 bases, and 8 bases stayed unmatched. This CDR3 has 16 residues. The CDR3 region is CASSSSTSGRAREQYF. The CDR3 DNA reads TGTGCCAGCAGCTCCTCGACTAGCGGGAGGGCGCGCGAGCAGTACTTC. Based on the CDR3 plus reference TRBV7-8 and TRBJ2-7, the full variable domain is GAGVSQSPRYKVAKRGQDVALRCDPISGHVSLFWYQQALGQGPEFLTYFQNEAQLDKSGLPSDRFFAERPEGSVSTLKIQRTQQEDSAVYLCASSSSTSGRAREQYFGPGTRLTVT.

The chain joins TRBV18 to TRBJ2-7; a weak D match, TRBD2 (5 bases). The CDR3 has 13 amino acids. Germline V lookup: CDR1 KGHSH, CDR2 LQKENI. V lost 4 bases and J lost 3, with 10 bases in between. CDR3 in DNA: TGTGCCAGCTCACTAAGGGAGCTCTACGAGCAGTACTTC. Translation: CASSLRELYEQYF.

The chain uses TRBV30 and TRBJ1-1; D gene uncertain. V lost 3 bases and J 8 bases, leaving 19 bases between the germline ends. Germline CDR1 and CDR2: GTSNPN and SVGIG (reference sequence). CDR3 size: 14 residues. CDR3 sequence: CAWSHRVGWREAFF. In nucleotides, the CDR3 is TGTGCCTGGAGCCATCGGGTAGGGTGGAGGGAAGCTTTCTTT.

The chain uses TRBV27 and TRBJ1-3; 8 bases fit TRBD1. Germline V gives CDR1 MNHEY, CDR2 SMNVEV (reference sequence). The junction had 3 bases not matched to a gene; V was cut back by 6 bases and J by 2 bases. The CDR3 spans 14 residues. The DNA for the CDR3 is TGTGCCAGCAGACCGACAGGGGCTGGAAACACCATATATTTT. This gives the protein CASRPTGAGNTIYF.

CDR3 region: CASSDLAGVRGEQYF. The CDR3 DNA is TGTGCCAGCAGTGATCTAGCGGGAGTTCGGGGGGAGCAGTACTTC. This chain joins TRBV2 and TRBJ2-7, with 10 bases that match TRBD2. Losses at the gene ends were 3 bases for V and 7 bases for J; bases not matched to a gene: 9. The V gene's germline CDR1 is SNHLY and CDR2 FYNNEI. The CDR3 is 15 amino acids. The variable domain in full, completed from reference TRBV2 and TRBJ2-7, reads EPEVTQTPSHQVTQMGQEVILRCVPISNHLYFYWYRQILGQKVEFLVSFYNNEISEKSEIFDDQFSVERPDGSNFTLKIRSTKLEDSAMYFCASSDLAGVRGEQYFGPGTRLTVT.

The rearrangement uses TRBV6-4 and TRBJ2-7, with D perhaps matching TRBD1 (6 bases). V lost 4 bases, J lost 3 bases, and 22 bases lay in between. This CDR3 is built from 17 residues. Germline V gene sequence: CDR1 MRHNA, CDR2 SNTAGT. The CDR3 is CASSGLVARDTRYEQYF. The CDR3 nucleotides read TGTGCCAGCAGTGGGCTCGTCGCGAGGGACACCCGCTACGAGCAGTACTTC.

The V and J genes are TRBV2 and TRBJ2-5; 12 nucleotides line up with TRBD2. Germline assignment: CDR1 SNHLY and CDR2 FYNNEI. The length of the CDR3 is 16 residues. V lost 8 bases to trimming and J lost 5 bases; unmatched junction nucleotides: 12. The CDR3 spells CASFHRLAGDLETQYF. The CDR3 DNA reads as TGTGCCAGCTTTCACAGACTAGCGGGAGATTTGGAGACCCAGTACTTC.

V and J are TRBV29-1 and TRBJ1-2; tentatively, D is TRBD1 (5 bases). The V and J ends lost 6 bases and 3 bases respectively, with 8 bases between them. The germline V gene has CDR1 SQVTM and CDR2 ANQGSEA. The CDR3 spans 11 residues. CDR3 protein: CSVGTDYGYTF. The CDR3 coding sequence is TGCAGCGTCGGGACTGACTATGGCTACACCTTC.

The V gene is TRBV27, the J gene TRBJ2-7, with TRBD1 matching over 8 bases. V trimming: 2 bases; J trimming: 2 bases; junction bases outside the gene matches: 5. In germline, CDR1 is MNHEY, CDR2 SMNVEV (reference sequence). This CDR3 is 15 amino acids long. The CDR3 here is CASSLIRTGTYEQYF. In DNA form, the CDR3 reads TGTGCCAGCAGTTTAATCCGGACAGGGACCTACGAGCAGTACTTC.

The genes are TRBV11-3 and TRBJ2-5; D ambiguous. V was cut by 5 bases and J by 2 bases, with 12 bases left in between. This CDR3 is built from 14 residues. Germline CDR1 and CDR2: SGHNT and YENEEA. CDR3 region: CASSAPGPQETQYF. The CDR3 coding sequence is TGTGCCAGCAGCGCACCCGGGCCACAAGAGACCCAGTACTTC.

The chain links TRBV10-3 to TRBJ2-2; 11 bases map to TRBD2. Germline values: CDR1 ENHRY, CDR2 SYGVKD. The CDR3 contains 15 residues. Germline trimming cut 6 bases from V and 6 bases from J; bases unmatched to any gene: 6. The CDR3 sequence: CAIRNIAGGSGELFF. CDR3 coding DNA: TGTGCCATCAGAAATATAGCGGGAGGGTCCGGGGAGCTGTTTTTT.

This chain links TRBV5-6 with TRBJ2-1; no reliable D call. The CDR3 totals 16 residues. V lost 8 bases to trimming and J lost 5 bases, with 23 bases between them. CDR1 and CDR2 (germline): SGHDT, YYEEEE. The CDR3 region is CASLLGPVRWDNEQFF. CDR3 nucleotide sequence: TGTGCCAGTCTCCTAGGTCCCGTCAGGTGGGACAATGAGCAGTTCTTC.

J is TRBJ2-6 and V is TRBV6-6; a possible D gene is TRBD1 (6 bases). V was shortened by 6 bases and J by 0 bases, with 12 bases between the two germline ends. Germline CDR1 MNHNY, CDR2 SVGAGI (reference sequence). The CDR3 covers 16 residues. CDR3 DNA: TGTGCCAGCAGATCCGGGACATACTCTGGGGCCAACGTCCTGACTTTC. It specifies CASRSGTYSGANVLTF.

This sequence joins TRBV19 and TRBJ2-2, with unresolved D. This CDR3 spans 15 amino acids. Per germline, CDR1 LNHDA and CDR2 SQIVND (reference sequence). V lost 6 bases to trimming and J lost 4 bases, with 15 bases between them. CDR3 sequence reads: CASRESALSTGELFF. The CDR3 DNA sequence: TGTGCCAGTAGGGAATCGGCTCTTAGCACCGGGGAGCTGTTTTTT.

CDR3 DNA: TGTGCCAGCAGCCAGGGTACAGGCAAAGAGACCCAGTACTTC. It translates to CASSQGTGKETQYF. The chain is built from TRBV7-6 and TRBJ2-5, with D maybe TRBD1 (5 bases). The length of the CDR3 is 14 residues. With 5 bases removed from V and 3 bases from J, the gap between germline ends came to 13 bases. The germline CDR1 and CDR2 sequences are SGHVS and FNYEAQ. Based on the CDR3 plus reference TRBV7-6 and TRBJ2-5, the full variable domain is GAGVSQSPRYKVTKRGQDVALRCDPISGHVSLYWYRQALGQGPEFLTYFNYEAQQDKSGLPNDRFSAERPEGSISTLTIQRTEQRDSAMYRCASSQGTGKETQYFGPGTRLLVL.

J is TRBJ1-1 and V is TRBV18, with D possibly TRBD1 on 6 matching bases. The germline V gene encodes CDR1 KGHSH and CDR2 LQKENI. V lost 0 bases, J lost 4 bases, and 12 bases lay in between. CDR3 length: 15 residues. CDR3 region: CASSPPGAGRTEAFF. The CDR3, as DNA: TGTGCCAGCTCACCACCGGGGGCGGGTCGCACTGAAGCTTTCTTT.

This clone is a singleton in its sample. This sequence joins TRBV11-2 and TRBJ1-4; D is uncertain. Germline loops: CDR1 SGHAT, CDR2 FQNNGV. V lost 3 bases to trimming and J lost 5 bases, with 7 bases between them. The CDR3 covers 13 residues. CDR3 in amino acids: CASSLAVNEKLFF. The CDR3 DNA reads TGTGCCAGCAGCTTGGCAGTAAATGAAAAACTGTTTTTT.

This chain joins TRBV7-9 and TRBJ2-3, with 9 positions matching TRBD2. The CDR3 sequence is 16 residues long. From germline, CDR1 is SEHNR and CDR2 FQNEAQ (reference sequence). With V trimmed by 4 bases and J by 1 base, 6 bases remained unmatched. The CDR3 DNA follows: TGTGCCAGCAGCTCCCTGACTAGCGGACGCACAGATACGCAGTATTTT. Its protein is CASSSLTSGRTDTQYF.